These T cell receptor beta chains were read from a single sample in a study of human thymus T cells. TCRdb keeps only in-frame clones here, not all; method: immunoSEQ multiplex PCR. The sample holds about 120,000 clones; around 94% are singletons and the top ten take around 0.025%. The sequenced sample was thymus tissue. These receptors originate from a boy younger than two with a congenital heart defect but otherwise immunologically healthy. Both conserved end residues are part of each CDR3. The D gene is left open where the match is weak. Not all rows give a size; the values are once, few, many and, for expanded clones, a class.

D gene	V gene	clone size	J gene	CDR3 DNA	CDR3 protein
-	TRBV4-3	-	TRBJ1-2	TGCGCCAGCAGCCAGAGAGGAGGGGGCTATGGCTACACCTTC	CASSQRGGGYGYTF
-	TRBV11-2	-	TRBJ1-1	TGTGCCAGCAGCCCGGGACAACTTGAAGCTTTCTTT	CASSPGQLEAFF
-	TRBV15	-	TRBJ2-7	TGTGCCACCAGCAGAGATGCGGGCTACGAGCAGTACTTC	CATSRDAGYEQYF
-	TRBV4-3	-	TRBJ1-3	TGCGCCAGCAGCCAAGATCTCCGGACAGTCTCTGGAAACACCATATATTTT	CASSQDLRTVSGNTIYF
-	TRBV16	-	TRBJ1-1	TGTGCCAGCAGCCCGCGGGACGCCCGGCACACTGAAGCTTTCTTT	CASSPRDARHTEAFF
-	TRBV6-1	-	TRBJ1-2	TGTGCCAGCAGACCGACGGGGCGCTATGGCTACACCTTC	CASRPTGRYGYTF
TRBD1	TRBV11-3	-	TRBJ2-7	TGTGCCAGCAGCTTATCTACCCCGGGACAGGGCTGCGAGCAGTACTTC	CASSLSTPGQGCEQYF
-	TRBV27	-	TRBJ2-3	TGTGCCAGCAGCAACCAAAGGGCCTGGGGGTACACAGATACGCAGTATTTT	CASSNQRAWGYTDTQYF
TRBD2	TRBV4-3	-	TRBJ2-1	TGCGCCAGCAGCCCTCTAGCGGAAGGTGAGCAGTTCTTC	CASSPLAEGEQFF
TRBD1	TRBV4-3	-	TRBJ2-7	TGCGCCAGCAGCCAAGAAAGGTGGACGGACAGGGAGAGCTCCTACGAGCAGTACTTC	CASSQERWTDRESSYEQYF
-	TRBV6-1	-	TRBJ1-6	TGTGCCAGCGGGACTAGGATTAATTCACCCCTCCACTTT	CASGTRINSPLHF
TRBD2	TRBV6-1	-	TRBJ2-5	TGTGCCAGCAGTGAAGGTAGCGGGGGGGTTGAGACCCAGTACTTC	CASSEGSGGVETQYF
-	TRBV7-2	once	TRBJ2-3	TGTGCCAGCAGCTTTGGGCCCACAGATACGCAGTATTTT	CASSFGPTDTQYF
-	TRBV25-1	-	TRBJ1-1	TGTGCCAGCAGTGACCGGAATGAGGGGAACGAGAACACTGAAGCTTTCTTT	CASSDRNEGNENTEAFF
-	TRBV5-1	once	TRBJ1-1	TGCGCCAGCAGCTTGGACTGGAACACTGAAGCTTTCTTT	CASSLDWNTEAFF